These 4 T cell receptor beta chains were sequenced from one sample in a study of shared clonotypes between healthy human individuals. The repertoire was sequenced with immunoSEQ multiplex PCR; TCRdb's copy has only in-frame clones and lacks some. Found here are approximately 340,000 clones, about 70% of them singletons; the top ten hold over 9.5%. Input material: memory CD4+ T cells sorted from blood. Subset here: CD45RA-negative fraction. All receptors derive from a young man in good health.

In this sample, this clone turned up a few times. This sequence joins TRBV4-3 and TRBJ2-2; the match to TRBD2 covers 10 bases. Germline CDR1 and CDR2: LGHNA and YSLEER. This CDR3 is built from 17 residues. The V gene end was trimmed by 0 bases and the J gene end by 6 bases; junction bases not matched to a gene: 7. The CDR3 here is CASSQEGASGSSGELFF. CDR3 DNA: TGCGCCAGCAGCCAAGAGGGGGCTAGCGGGAGTTCCGGGGAGCTGTTTTTT.

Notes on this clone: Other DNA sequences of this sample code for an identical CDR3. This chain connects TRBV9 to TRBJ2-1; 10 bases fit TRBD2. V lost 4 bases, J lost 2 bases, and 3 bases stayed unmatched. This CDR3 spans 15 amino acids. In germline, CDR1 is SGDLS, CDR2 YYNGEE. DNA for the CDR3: TGTGCCAGCAGCCTAACTAGCGGGACCTACAATGAGCAGTTCTTC. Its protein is CASSLTSGTYNEQFF.

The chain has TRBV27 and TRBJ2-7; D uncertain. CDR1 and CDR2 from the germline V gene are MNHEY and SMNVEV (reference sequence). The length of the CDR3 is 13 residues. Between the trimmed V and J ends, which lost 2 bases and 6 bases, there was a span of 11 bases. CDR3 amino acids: CASSLRPAFEQYF. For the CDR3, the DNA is TGTGCCAGCAGTTTAAGGCCGGCCTTCGAGCAGTACTTC.

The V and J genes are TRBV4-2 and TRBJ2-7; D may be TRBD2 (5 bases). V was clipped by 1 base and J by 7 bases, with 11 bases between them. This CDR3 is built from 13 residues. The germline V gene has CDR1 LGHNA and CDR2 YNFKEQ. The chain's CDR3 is CASSQAEPGEQYF. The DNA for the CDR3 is TGTGCCAGCAGCCAAGCAGAGCCGGGGGAGCAGTACTTC.